This TCR beta chain was captured in a study of patients and donors after allogeneic stem cell transplantation. The CDR3 has 13 amino acids. Germline V gives CDR1 SQVTM, CDR2 ANQGSEA. J lost 6 bases, V lost 7 bases, and 8 bases had no gene match. TCRdb redid the calling of the RT-PCR reads with MiXCR, one entry per CDR3 protein. The data hold about 110,000 distinct CDR3 sequences, with roughly 35% observed a single time. This sequence originates from a human donor who was either an allogeneic HSCT recipient or a stem cell or donor lymphocyte infusion donor (not recorded which). It is not recorded whose cells these are; they may come from a transplant donor. The chain couples TRBV29-1 to TRBJ1-2, with TRBD1 matching over 10 bases. The source material was blood, either unsorted or a sorted T cell fraction (not recorded which). This chain's CDR3 is CSAPRGQGNGYTF. For the CDR3, the DNA is TGCAGCGCCCCAAGGGGACAGGGGAATGGCTACACCTTC.